A selection of T cell receptor beta chains follows, all from one sample in a study of CD8 T cells in Susac syndrome. Using its own MiXCR run on the immunoSEQ multiplex PCR reads, TCRdb lists one record per CDR3 protein. The sample lists approximately 120,000 distinct CDR3 sequences, around 91% occurring once. The sample was CD8+ T cells from PBMCs. The source is a human donor with multiple sclerosis. Both conserved end residues are part of each CDR3. The D gene is left open where the match is weak. Size is omitted from some rows. Given values are once, few, many or a class for expanded clones.

V	size	D	J	CDR3	DNA
TRBV27	NA	NA	TRBJ1-5	CASGGRGQPQHF	TGTGCCAGCGGGGGGAGAGGGCAGCCCCAGCATTTT
TRBV28	NA	NA	TRBJ1-1	CASSLGKLTEAFF	TGTGCCAGCAGTTTAGGAAAACTTACTGAAGCTTTCTTT
TRBV12-3/TRBV12-4	NA	TRBD1	TRBJ1-3	CASSAEQGYGNTIYF	TGTGCCAGCAGTGCGGAACAGGGGTATGGAAACACCATATATTTT
TRBV2	NA	NA	TRBJ1-5	CASSPGWGAGQPQHF	TGTGCCAGCAGTCCAGGATGGGGGGCGGGACAGCCCCAGCATTTT
TRBV7-2	NA	NA	TRBJ2-7	CASSLGVRAYEQYF	TGTGCCAGCAGCTTAGGGGTCAGAGCCTACGAGCAGTACTTC
TRBV13	NA	NA	TRBJ1-5	CASSEGRRGSNQPQHF	TGTGCCAGCAGCGAGGGAAGAAGGGGAAGCAATCAGCCCCAGCATTTT
TRBV25-1	NA	NA	TRBJ2-7	CASSEGRFYEQYF	TGTGCCAGCAGTGAAGGGAGGTTTTACGAGCAGTACTTC
TRBV27	NA	TRBD1	TRBJ1-5	CASSSQTGAVQPQHF	TGTGCCAGCAGTTCGCAAACAGGGGCGGTTCAGCCCCAGCATTTT
TRBV4-1	NA	NA	TRBJ2-7	CASSQDPRLTGEQYF	TGCGCCAGCAGCCAAGATCCCCGTCTTACTGGGGAGCAGTACTTC
TRBV25-1	NA	TRBD1	TRBJ2-2	CASSWTGDTGELFF	TGTGCCAGCAGCTGGACAGGGGACACCGGGGAGCTGTTTTTT
TRBV5-6	NA	NA	TRBJ2-5	CASSLVDHPSGTQYF	TGTGCCAGCAGCTTGGTGGACCATCCGAGCGGGACCCAGTACTTC
TRBV4-1	NA	TRBD1	TRBJ1-1	CASSHRQGMNTEAFF	TGCGCCAGCAGCCACCGACAGGGGATGAACACTGAAGCTTTCTTT
TRBV10-3	NA	TRBD2	TRBJ2-1	CAISEGGLVRPHWMFF	TGTGCCATCAGTGAGGGTGGACTAGTAAGACCTCATTGGATGTTCTTC
TRBV30	few	NA	TRBJ1-1	CAWSEMNTEAFF	TGTGCCTGGAGTGAGATGAACACTGAAGCTTTCTTT
TRBV27	NA	NA	TRBJ2-3	CASSLFDTSTDTQYF	TGTGCCAGCAGTTTATTCGACACTAGCACAGATACGCAGTATTTT
TRBV11-2	NA	NA	TRBJ2-7	CASSYWGGQHEHF	TGTGCCAGCAGCTACTGGGGGGGACAACATGAGCACTTC
TRBV18	NA	NA	TRBJ2-3	CASSPPSVGADTQYF	TGTGCCAGCTCACCACCATCCGTTGGGGCAGATACGCAGTATTTT
TRBV24-1	NA	NA	TRBJ2-2	CATTGGLGTGELFF	TGTGCCACCACCGGGGGGCTCGGCACCGGGGAGCTGTTTTTT
TRBV2	NA	NA	TRBJ1-1	CASSVQGGSTEAFF	TGTGCCAGCAGTGTACAGGGTGGGAGCACTGAAGCTTTCTTT
TRBV3-1	NA	TRBD2	TRBJ2-1	CASSQDRLAGLANNEQFF	TGTGCCAGCAGCCAAGATAGGTTAGCGGGACTAGCCAACAATGAGCAGTTCTTC
TRBV30	NA	NA	TRBJ1-1	CAWRGGEAFF	TGTGCCTGGAGGGGGGGTGAAGCTTTCTTT
TRBV27	NA	NA	TRBJ2-1	CASSKGSLYNEQFF	TGTGCCAGCAGTAAGGGGTCCCTCTACAATGAGCAGTTCTTC
TRBV29-1	NA	NA	TRBJ2-2	CSVVADTNTGELFF	TGCAGCGTTGTTGCAGATACGAACACCGGGGAGCTGTTTTTT
TRBV20-1	NA	NA	TRBJ2-5	CSARDLGVGGGETQYF	TGCAGTGCTAGAGATCTCGGTGTAGGGGGTGGGGAGACCCAGTACTTC
TRBV27	NA	TRBD2	TRBJ2-1	CASSLGLGHEQFF	TGTGCCAGCAGTTTGGGACTAGGCCATGAGCAGTTCTTC
TRBV27	NA	NA	TRBJ1-2	CASGGTADFYGYTF	TGTGCCAGCGGGGGGACGGCCGATTTCTATGGCTACACCTTC
TRBV7-9	NA	NA	TRBJ1-5	CASSSSGENHPQHF	TGTGCCAGCAGCTCCTCCGGGGAAAATCACCCCCAGCATTTT
TRBV11-3	NA	NA	TRBJ2-1	CASSHGRNREQFF	TGTGCCAGCAGCCACGGACGGAACCGGGAGCAGTTCTTC
TRBV28	NA	NA	TRBJ2-4	CASSSSTVIAKNIQYF	TGTGCCAGCAGTTCCTCTACCGTAATCGCCAAAAACATTCAGTACTTC
TRBV7-9	NA	TRBD1	TRBJ2-7	CASSLRSQGAYEQYF	TGTGCCAGCAGCTTACGGTCGCAGGGGGCTTACGAGCAGTACTTC
TRBV5-1	NA	TRBD1	TRBJ2-3	CASKQQGSADTQYF	TGCGCCAGCAAGCAACAGGGGAGCGCAGATACGCAGTATTTT
TRBV6-5	NA	NA	TRBJ1-1	CASSYAANTEAFF	TGTGCCAGCAGTTACGCCGCGAACACTGAAGCTTTCTTT
TRBV27	NA	NA	TRBJ1-2	CASSNDRQGYTF	TGTGCCAGCAGCAACGACCGCCAGGGCTACACCTTC